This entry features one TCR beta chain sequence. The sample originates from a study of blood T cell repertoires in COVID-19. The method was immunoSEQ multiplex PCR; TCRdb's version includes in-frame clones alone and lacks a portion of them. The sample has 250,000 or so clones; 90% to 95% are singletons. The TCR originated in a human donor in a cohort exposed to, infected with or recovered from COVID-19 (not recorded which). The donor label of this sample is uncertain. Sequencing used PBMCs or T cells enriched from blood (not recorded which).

The DNA of the CDR3 is TGTGCCAGCAGCTTCAACAGGGTCTTCTATGGCTACACCTTC. Amino acid sequence: CASSFNRVFYGYTF. V gene TRBV5-6 combines with J gene TRBJ1-2; a weak D match, TRBD1 (6 bases). V lost 2 bases, J lost 4 bases, and 12 bases lay in between. This CDR3 has 14 amino acids. CDR1 and CDR2 (germline): SGHDT, YYEEEE.